There are many counts of the clone carrying this TCR beta chain. Original analysis: Estimation of nucleated cell counts was performed using reference gene primer amplification. This table comes from immunoSEQ multiplex PCR, and its TCRdb copy is limited to in-frame clones, with some not included. V and J calls and clone size are given by that table; D and trimming were obtained from the DNA. The table includes about 100,000 clones, about 86% detected once. This entry comes from a study of blood T cell repertoires in COVID-19. Study information: From the United States, Italy and Spain came samples of acute and convalescent COVID-19. T cells, B-cell-depleted T cells, or PBMCs supplied cDNA or gDNA.

Germline V lookup: CDR1 MNHEY, CDR2 SVGAGI. Unmatched junction bases numbered 7, after V lost 6 bases and J lost 2 bases. The CDR3 has 14 amino acids. Sequenced sample: peripheral blood. This sequence was found in a human donor in a cohort sampled during active COVID-19. This chain links TRBV6-5 with TRBJ2-7, with TRBD2 matching 7 bases. The CDR3 nucleotides are TGTGCCAGCAGCCCCGGTCTAGCGGCCTACGAGCAGTACTTC. It encodes CASSPGLAAYEQYF.